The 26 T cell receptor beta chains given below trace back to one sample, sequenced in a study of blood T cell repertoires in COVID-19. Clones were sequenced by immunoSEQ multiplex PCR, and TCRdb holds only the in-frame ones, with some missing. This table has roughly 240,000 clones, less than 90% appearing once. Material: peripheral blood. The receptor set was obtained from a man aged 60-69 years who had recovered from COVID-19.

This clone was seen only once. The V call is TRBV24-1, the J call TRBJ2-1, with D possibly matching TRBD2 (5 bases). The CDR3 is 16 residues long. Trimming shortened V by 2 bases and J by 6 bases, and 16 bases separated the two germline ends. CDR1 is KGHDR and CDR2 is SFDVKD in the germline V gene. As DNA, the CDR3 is TGTGCCACCAGTGATTCTGGGCTCGGGATAGGCAATGAGCAGTTCTTC. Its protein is CATSDSGLGIGNEQFF.

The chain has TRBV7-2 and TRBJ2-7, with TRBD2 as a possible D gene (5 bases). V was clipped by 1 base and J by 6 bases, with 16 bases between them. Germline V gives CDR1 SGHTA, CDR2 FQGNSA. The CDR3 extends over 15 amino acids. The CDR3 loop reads CASSLGPQTAGEQYF. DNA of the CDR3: TGTGCCAGCAGCTTAGGGCCCCAGACGGCGGGCGAGCAGTACTTC.

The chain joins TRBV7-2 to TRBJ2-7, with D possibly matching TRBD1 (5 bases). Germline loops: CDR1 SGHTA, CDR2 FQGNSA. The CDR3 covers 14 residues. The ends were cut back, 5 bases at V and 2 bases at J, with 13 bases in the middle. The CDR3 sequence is CASSPQVTAYEQYF. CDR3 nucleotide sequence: TGTGCCAGCAGCCCACAGGTTACGGCCTACGAGCAGTACTTC.

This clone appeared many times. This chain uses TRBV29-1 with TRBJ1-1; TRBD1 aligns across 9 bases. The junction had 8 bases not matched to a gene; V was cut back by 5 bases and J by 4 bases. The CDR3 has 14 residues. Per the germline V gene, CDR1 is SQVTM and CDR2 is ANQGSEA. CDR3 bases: TGCAGCGTTTTTTCACAGGGGGCTGGCACTGAAGCTTTCTTT. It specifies CSVFSQGAGTEAFF. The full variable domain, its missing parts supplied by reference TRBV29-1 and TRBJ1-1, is SAVISQKPSRDICQRGTSLTIQCQVDSQVTMMFWYRQQPGQSLTLIATANQGSEATYESGFVIDKFPISRPNLTFSTLTVSNMSPEDSSIYLCSVFSQGAGTEAFFGQGTRLTVV.

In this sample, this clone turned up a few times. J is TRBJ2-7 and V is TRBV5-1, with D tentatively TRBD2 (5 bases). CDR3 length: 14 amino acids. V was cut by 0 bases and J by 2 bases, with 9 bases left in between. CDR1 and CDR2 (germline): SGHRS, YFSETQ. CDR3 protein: CASSLGEPAYEQYF. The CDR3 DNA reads TGCGCCAGCAGCTTGGGGGAGCCCGCCTACGAGCAGTACTTC.

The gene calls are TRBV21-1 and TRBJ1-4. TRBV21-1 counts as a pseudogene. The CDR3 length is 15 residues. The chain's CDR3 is CASRLARRVSEKLFF. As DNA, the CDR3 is TGTGCCAGTCGACTAGCCAGGCGGGTAAGTGAAAAACTGTTTTTT.

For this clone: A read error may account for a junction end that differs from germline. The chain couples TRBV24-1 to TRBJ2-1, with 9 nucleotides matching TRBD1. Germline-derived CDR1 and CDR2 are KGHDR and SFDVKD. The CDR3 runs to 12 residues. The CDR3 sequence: CATSDGTGPVVF. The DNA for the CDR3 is TGTGCCACCAGTGACGGGACAGGGCCCGTGGTCTTC.

CDR3 loop: CASSKTGGRGSYEQYF. CDR3 in DNA: TGTGCCAGCAGCAAGACAGGGGGCAGGGGTTCCTACGAGCAGTACTTC. The chain has TRBV6-6 and TRBJ2-7; 10 nucleotides match TRBD1. Germline V CDR1 and CDR2: MNHNY, SVGAGI (reference sequence). This CDR3 is 16 amino acids long. With V trimmed by 6 bases and J by 1 base, 9 bases remained unmatched.

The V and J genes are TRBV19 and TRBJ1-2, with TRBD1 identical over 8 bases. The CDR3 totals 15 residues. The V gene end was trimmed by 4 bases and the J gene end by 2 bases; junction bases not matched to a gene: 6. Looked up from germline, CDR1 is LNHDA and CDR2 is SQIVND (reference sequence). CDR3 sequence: CASSTQRTGNYGYTF. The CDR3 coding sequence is TGTGCCAGTAGTACCCAGCGGACAGGGAACTATGGCTACACCTTC.

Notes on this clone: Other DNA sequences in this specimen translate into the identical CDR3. CDR3: CASSWTGDTEAFF. CDR3 nucleotide sequence: TGCGCCAGCAGCTGGACGGGGGACACTGAAGCTTTCTTT. The genes are TRBV5-1 and TRBJ1-1; D possibly corresponds to TRBD1 (5 bases). V gave up 3 bases and J gave up 3 bases, with 9 bases separating them. This CDR3 is 13 amino acids long. The germline gives CDR1 SGHRS, CDR2 YFSETQ.

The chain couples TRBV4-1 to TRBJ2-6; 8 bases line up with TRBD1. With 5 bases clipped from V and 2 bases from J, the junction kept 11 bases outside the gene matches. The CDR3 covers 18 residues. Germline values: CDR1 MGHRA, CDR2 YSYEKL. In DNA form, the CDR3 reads TGCGCCAGCAGCAAGGGCGGACAGGGAGAAGCTGGGGCCAACGTCCTGACTTTC. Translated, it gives CASSKGGQGEAGANVLTF.

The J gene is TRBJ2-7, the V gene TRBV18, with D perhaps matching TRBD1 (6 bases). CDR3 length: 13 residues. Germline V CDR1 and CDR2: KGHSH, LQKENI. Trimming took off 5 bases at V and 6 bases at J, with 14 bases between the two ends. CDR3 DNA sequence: TGTGCCAGCTCAGGGGACAAAGGGAGCGAGCAGTACTTC. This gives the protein CASSGDKGSEQYF.

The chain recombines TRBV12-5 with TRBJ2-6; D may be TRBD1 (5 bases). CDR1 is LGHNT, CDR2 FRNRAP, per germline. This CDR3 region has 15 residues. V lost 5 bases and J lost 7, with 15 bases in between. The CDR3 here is CASGPGQGQANVLTF. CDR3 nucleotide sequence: TGTGCTAGTGGTCCGGGCCAGGGCCAAGCCAACGTCCTGACTTTC. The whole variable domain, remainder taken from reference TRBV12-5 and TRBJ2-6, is DARVTQTPRHKVTEMGQEVTMRCQPILGHNTVFWYRQTMMQGLELLAYFRNRAPLDDSGMPKDRFSAEMPDATLATLKIQPSEPRDSAVYFCASGPGQGQANVLTFGAGSRLTVL.

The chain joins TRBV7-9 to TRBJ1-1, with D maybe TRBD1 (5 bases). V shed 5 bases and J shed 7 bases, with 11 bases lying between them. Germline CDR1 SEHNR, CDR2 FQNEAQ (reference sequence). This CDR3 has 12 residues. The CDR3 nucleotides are TGTGCCAGCAGCCCGCGACAGCTTGAAGCTTTCTTT. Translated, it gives CASSPRQLEAFF.

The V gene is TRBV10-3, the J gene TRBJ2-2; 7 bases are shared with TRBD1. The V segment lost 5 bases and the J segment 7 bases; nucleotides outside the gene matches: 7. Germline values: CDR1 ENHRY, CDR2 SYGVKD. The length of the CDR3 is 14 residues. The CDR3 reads CAISTKQGIGELFF. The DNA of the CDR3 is TGTGCCATCAGTACTAAACAGGGGATCGGGGAGCTGTTTTTT.

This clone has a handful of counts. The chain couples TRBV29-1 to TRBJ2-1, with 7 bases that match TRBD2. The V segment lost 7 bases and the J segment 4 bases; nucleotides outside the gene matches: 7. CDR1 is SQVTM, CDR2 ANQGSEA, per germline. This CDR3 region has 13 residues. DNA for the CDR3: TGCAGCGGCGCTAGCGGTCTATACAATGAGCAGTTCTTC. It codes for CSGASGLYNEQFF.

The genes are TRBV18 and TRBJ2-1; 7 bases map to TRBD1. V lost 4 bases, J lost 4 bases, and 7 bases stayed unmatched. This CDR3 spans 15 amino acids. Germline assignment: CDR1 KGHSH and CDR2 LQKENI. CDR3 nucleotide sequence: TGTGCCAGCTCACGACGGACAGGACAATACAATGAGCAGTTCTTC. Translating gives CASSRRTGQYNEQFF.

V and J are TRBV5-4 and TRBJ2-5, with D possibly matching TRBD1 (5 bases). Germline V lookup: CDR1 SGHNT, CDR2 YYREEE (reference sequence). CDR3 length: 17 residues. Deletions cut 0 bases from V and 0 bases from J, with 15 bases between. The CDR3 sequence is CASSLGERGHYQETQYF. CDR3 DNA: TGTGCCAGCAGCTTGGGGGAAAGAGGACATTACCAAGAGACCCAGTACTTC.

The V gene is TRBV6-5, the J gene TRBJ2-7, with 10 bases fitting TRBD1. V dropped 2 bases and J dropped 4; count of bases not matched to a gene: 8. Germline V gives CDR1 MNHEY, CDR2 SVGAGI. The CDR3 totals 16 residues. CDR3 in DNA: TGTGCCAGCAGTTACGGGACCGGGACAGGGGCTTACGAGCAGTACTTC. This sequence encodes CASSYGTGTGAYEQYF.

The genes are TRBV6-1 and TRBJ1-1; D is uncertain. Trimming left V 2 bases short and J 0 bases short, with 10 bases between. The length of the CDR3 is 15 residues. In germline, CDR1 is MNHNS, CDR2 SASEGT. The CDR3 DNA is TGTGCCAGCAGTGAACTCGCGGAGATGAACACTGAAGCTTTCTTT. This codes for CASSELAEMNTEAFF.

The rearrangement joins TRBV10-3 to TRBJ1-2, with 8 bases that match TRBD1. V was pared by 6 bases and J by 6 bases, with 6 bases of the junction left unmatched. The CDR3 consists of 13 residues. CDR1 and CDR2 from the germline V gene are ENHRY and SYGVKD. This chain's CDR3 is CAISFGGQDGYTF. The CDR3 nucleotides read TGTGCCATCAGCTTCGGGGGACAGGATGGCTACACCTTC.

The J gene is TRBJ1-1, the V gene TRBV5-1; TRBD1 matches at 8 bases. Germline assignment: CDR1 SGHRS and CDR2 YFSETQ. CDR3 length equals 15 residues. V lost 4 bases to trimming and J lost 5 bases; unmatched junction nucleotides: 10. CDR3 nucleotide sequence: TGCGCCAGCAGCGAAGGACAGGGAAGGGGAACTGAAGCTTTCTTT. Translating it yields CASSEGQGRGTEAFF.

In DNA form, the CDR3 reads TGTGCCAGCAGCCAAAGGGGGGGCGAAGGCTATGGCTACACCTTC. It encodes CASSQRGGEGYGYTF. J is TRBJ1-2 and V is TRBV3-1 (or the pseudogene TRBV3-2); D is possibly TRBD1 (6 bases). V gave up 2 bases and J gave up 4 bases, with 14 bases separating them. From germline, CDR1 is LGHDT and CDR2 YNNKEL (reference sequence). The CDR3 spans 15 residues.

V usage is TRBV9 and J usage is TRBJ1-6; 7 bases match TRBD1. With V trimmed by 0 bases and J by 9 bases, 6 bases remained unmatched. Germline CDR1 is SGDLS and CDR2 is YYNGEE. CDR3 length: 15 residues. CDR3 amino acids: CASSVGQGSFSPLHF. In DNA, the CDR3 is TGTGCCAGCAGCGTAGGACAGGGTTCGTTTTCACCCCTCCACTTT.

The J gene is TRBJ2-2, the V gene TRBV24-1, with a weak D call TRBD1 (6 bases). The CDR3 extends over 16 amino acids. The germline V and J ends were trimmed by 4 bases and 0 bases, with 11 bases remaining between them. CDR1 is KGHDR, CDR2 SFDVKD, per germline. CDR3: CATSEVTGTNTGELFF. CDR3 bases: TGTGCCACCAGTGAGGTGACAGGAACGAACACCGGGGAGCTGTTTTTT.

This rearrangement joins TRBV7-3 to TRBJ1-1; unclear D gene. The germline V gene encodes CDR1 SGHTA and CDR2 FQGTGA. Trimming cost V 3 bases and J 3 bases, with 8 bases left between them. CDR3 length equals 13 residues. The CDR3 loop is CASSFLEHTEAFF. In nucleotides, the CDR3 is TGTGCCAGCAGCTTTTTAGAGCACACTGAAGCTTTCTTT.